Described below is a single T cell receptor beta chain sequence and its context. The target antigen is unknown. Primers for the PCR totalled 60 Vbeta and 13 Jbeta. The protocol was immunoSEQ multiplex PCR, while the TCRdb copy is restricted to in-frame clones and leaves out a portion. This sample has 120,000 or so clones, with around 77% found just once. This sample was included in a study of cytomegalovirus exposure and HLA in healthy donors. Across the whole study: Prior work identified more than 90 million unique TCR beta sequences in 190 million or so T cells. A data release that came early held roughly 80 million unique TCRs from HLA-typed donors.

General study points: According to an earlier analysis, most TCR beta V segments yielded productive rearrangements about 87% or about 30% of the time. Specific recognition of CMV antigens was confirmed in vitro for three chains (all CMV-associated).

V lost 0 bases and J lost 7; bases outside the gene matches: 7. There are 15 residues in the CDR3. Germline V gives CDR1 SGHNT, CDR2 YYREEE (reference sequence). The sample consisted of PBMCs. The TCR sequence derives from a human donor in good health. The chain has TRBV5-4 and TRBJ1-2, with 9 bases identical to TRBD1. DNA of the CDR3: TGTGCCAGCAGCTTGGGGGGGACAGGGAAGGCTGGCTACACCTTC. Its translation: CASSLGGTGKAGYTF.